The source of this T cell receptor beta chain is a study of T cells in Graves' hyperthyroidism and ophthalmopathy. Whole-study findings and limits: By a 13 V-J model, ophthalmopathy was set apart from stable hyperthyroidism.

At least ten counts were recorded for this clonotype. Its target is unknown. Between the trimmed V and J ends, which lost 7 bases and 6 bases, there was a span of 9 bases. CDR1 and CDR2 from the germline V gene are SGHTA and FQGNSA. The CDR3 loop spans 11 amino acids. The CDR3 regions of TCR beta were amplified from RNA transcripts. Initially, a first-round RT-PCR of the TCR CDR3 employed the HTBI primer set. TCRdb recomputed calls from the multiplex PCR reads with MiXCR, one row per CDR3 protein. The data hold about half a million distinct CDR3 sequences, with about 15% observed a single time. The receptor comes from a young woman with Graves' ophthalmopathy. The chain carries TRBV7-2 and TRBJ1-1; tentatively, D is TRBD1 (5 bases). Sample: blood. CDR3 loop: CASNLRAEAFF. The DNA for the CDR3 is TGTGCCAGCAACCTCAGGGCTGAAGCTTTCTTT.